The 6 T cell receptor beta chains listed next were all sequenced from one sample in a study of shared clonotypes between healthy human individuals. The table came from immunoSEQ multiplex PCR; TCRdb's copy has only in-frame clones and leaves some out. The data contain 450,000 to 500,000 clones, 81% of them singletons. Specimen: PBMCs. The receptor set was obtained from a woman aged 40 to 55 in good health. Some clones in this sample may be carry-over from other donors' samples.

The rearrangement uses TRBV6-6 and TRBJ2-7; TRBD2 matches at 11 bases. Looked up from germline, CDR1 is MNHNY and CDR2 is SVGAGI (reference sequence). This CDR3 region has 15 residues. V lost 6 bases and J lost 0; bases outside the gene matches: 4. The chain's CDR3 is CASRSLAGVSYEQYF. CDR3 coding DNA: TGTGCCAGCAGATCACTAGCGGGGGTCTCCTACGAGCAGTACTTC.

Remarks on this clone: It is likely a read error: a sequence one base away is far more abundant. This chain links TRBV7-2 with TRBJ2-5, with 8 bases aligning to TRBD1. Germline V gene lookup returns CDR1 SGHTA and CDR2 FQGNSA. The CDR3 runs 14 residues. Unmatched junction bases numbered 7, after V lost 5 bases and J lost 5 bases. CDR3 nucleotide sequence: TGTGCCAGCAGCATCAGACAGGGGAGCGAGACCCAGTACTTC. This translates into CASSIRQGSETQYF.

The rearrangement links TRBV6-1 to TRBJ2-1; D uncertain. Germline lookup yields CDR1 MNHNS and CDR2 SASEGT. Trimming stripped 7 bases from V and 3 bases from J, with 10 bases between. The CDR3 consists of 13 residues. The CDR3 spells CASTRADYNEQFF. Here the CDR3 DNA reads TGTGCCAGCACACGGGCAGACTACAATGAGCAGTTCTTC.

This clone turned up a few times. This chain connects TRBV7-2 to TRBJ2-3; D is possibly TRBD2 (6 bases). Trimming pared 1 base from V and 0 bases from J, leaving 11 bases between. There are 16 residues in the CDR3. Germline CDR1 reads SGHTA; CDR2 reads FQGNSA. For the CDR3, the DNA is TGTGCCAGCAGCTTAGATACAGGAGGGAGCACAGATACGCAGTATTTT. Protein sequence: CASSLDTGGSTDTQYF.

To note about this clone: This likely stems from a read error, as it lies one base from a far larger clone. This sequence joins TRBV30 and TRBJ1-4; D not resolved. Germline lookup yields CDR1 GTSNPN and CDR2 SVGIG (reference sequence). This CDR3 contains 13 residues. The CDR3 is CAWSLGFNGKLFF. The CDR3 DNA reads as TGTGCCTGGAGTTTGGGATTTAATGGAAAACTGTTTTTT. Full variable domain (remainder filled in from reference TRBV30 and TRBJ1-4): SQTIHQWPATLVQPVGSPLSLECTVEGTSNPNLYWYRQAAGRGLQLLFYSVGIGQISSEVPQNLSASRPQDRQFILSSKKLLLSDSGFYLCAWSLGFNGKLFFGSGTQLSVL.

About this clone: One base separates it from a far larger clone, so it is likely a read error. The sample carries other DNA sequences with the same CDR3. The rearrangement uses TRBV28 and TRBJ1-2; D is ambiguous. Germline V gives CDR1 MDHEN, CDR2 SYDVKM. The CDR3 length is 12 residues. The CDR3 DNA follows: TGTGCCAGCAGCCTTCGACTGTATGGCTACACCTTT. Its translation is CASSLRLYGYTF.